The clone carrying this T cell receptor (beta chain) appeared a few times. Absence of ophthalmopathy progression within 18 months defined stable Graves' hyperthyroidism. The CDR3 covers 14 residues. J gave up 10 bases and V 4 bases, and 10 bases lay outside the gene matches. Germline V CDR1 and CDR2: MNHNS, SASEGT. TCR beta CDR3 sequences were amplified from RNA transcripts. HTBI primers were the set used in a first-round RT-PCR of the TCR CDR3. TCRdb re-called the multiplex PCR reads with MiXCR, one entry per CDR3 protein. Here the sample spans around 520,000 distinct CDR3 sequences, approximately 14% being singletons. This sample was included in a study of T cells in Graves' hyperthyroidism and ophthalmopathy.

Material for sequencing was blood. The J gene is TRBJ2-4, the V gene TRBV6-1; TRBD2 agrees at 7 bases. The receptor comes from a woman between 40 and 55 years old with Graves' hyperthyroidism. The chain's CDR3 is CASSGMVQREIQYF. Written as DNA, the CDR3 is TGTGCCAGCAGTGGTATGGTCCAGCGGGAAATTCAGTACTTC.